This note documents a single T cell receptor beta chain sequence. The authors ran a second PCR of 7 to 11 cycles using a sample-barcoded 5' primer and a J-beta primer mix. All samples yielded 2.5 million or more CDR3-containing paired-end reads. TCRdb independently ran MiXCR on the 5' RACE reads; one entry per CDR3 protein. Here the sample spans 1.4 million to 1.5 million distinct CDR3 sequences, about 43% being singletons. The data were taken from a study of blood T cells in healthy people across ages. Germline CDR1 is SGHTA and CDR2 is FQGNSA. CDR3 length: 13 residues. V was clipped by 4 bases and J by 7 bases; unmatched bases: 6.

This sequence originates from a woman under 30 in good health. The sample taken for sequencing was blood. This sequence joins TRBV7-2 and TRBJ2-7, with TRBD2 matching 8 bases. CDR3 sequence reads: CASSSTGTREQYF. The CDR3 DNA reads as TGTGCCAGCAGCTCCACCGGGACTAGGGAGCAGTACTTC.